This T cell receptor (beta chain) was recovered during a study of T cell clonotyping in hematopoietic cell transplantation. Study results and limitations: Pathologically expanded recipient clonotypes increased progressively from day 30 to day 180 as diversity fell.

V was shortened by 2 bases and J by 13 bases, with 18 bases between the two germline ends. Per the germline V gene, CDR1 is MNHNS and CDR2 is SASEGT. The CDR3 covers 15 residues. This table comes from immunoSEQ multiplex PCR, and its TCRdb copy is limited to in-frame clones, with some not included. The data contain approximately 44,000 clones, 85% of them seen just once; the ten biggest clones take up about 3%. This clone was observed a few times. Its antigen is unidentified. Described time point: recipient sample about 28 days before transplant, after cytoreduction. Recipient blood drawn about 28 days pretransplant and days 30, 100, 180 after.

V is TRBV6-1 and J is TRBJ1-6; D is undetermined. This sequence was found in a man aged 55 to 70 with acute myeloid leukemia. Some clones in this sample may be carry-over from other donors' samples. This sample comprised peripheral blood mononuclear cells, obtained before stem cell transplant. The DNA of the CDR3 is TGTGCCAGCAGTGAATCCCCTCCGAGGATTAGTCCCCTCCACTTT. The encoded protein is CASSESPPRISPLHF.